This TCR beta chain was found in a study of cytomegalovirus exposure and HLA in healthy donors (dated by TCRdb to 2016 to 2017). About the study as a whole: According to an earlier analysis of around 600 of the donors, roughly 180 million T cells yielded 117 million unique TCR beta sequences and around 300 Gb of sequence data. Using immunosequencing, the study profiled T cell repertoires from 640 or so subjects and related those repertoires to cytomegalovirus serostatus. The aim of the study was to test whether cataloging public T cell receptors could identify signatures of past pathogen exposure. Across 398 genotyped donors of the cohort, an average of about 200,000 unique TCR beta nucleotide sequences per donor were sequenced, and around 20% of those sequences were non-productive. An early release that covered about 600 HLA-typed donors contained around 300 gigabases of sequencing data and around 80 million unique TCR sequences. The later analysis used no new phenotypic data to find candidate immune exposures, relying instead on TCR beta sequences and their occurrence across donors. Of the 300 to 500 genotyped donors, 75% to 85% were placed in the genetic ancestry cluster associated with self-reported Caucasian donors. HLA typing covered class I and class II loci at four-digit resolution. Besides the first cohort of approximately 670 subjects, a separate validation cohort made up of 120 different subjects was used. Because of strong linkage in the cohort, 4 to 6 DR-DQ haplotypes were treated as single units for association and clustering. High-throughput TCR immunosequencing, statistical association of individual TCRs with disease status, and machine learning were combined to predict cytomegalovirus infection status. A later analysis re-examined previously published TCR beta repertoires from several hundred donors and added high-resolution HLA genotyping to investigate patterns of TCR occurrence. Genome-wide SNP genotypes for about three fifths of the 666 donors were used in a later genetic analysis, which treated that subset as a discovery cohort. Alongside the repertoire data, information on donor age, sex, ethnicity and CMV serostatus was compiled. Every discovery cohort repertoire had been produced on one sequencing platform. The number of typed donors differed by locus: 629-630 for A, B, C, DRB1 and DQB1; approximately 540 for DQA1; some 590 for DPA1; and around 470 for DPB1. An earlier analysis of roughly 600 of the donors used high-throughput TCR beta sequencing to judge whether each TCR beta V gene segment behaved as functional or pseudogenic.

The library was produced with the immunoSEQ multiplex PCR assay. For the multiplex PCR, a mixture combining 60 forward primers for TCR Vbeta segments and 13 reverse primers for TCR Jbeta segments was used. The CDR3 region of rearranged TCR beta genes was amplified from genomic DNA by a multiplex PCR assay. On the Illumina HiSeq System, the amplified TCR beta libraries were sequenced as 87-base-pair reads. The study's processing was this. A later analysis tallied tens of millions of unique TCR beta chains across the 666 repertoires, and around 9.9 million of those chains were shared by two or more donors. Raw reads were error-corrected and collapsed into unique sequences by a nearest-neighbor algorithm in which closely related sequences were merged to remove PCR and sequencing errors. V, D and J gene segments were assigned by aligning CDR3 sequences to IMGT reference sequences. Each retained sequence needed at least a six-nucleotide match to both a V gene segment and a J gene segment. Rearrangements were called productive when the CDR3 lacked stop codons and stayed in frame with V and J; all others were non-productive. Following IMGT convention, CDR3 was defined as the stretch from the second conserved V-encoded cysteine to the conserved J-encoded phenylalanine. In an earlier analysis of just under 600 of the donors, sequences lacking an unambiguous match to a single V gene segment were excluded. An earlier analysis of some 500 of the donors classified V segments as functional when productive rearrangements were above 56.7% and as segregating when the standard deviation between donors was above 5%. A statistical classification framework was built for diagnosing cytomegalovirus status from the catalog of TCR beta chain sequences. A later analysis assigned V and J genes by comparing TCR nucleotide sequences with IMGT/GENE-DB human TR gene sequences. In a later analysis, CDR3 sequences and most-parsimonious VDJ recombination scenarios were assigned using the TCRdist pipeline. In a later analysis, each TCR beta chain was defined by its CDR3 amino acid sequence together with its V-gene family, and reads lacking a unique V-gene family were excluded. In a later analysis, 450 to 600 highly shared, low-generation-probability nucleotide sequences were removed to address suspected cross-contamination and a sequencing artifact. A later analysis calculated a clonal expansion index for each public chain from normalized within-repertoire ranks of inferred template counts. In a later analysis, generation probabilities were computed with a VDJ recombination model fitted to out-of-frame rearrangements, and the resulting probabilities were checked against IGoR. In a later analysis, hypergeometric tests were used to score TCR-TCR, TCR-HLA and TCR-CMV co-occurrence, with a repertoire-size bias correction applied to TCR pairs. A later analysis estimated false discovery rates by permuting HLA or CMV assignments 20 times. A later analysis grouped co-occurring TCRs with DBSCAN, adding TCRdist sequence similarity when clustering within HLA-allele-positive subsets. Repertoires with fewer than 30,000 or more than 120,000 public chains, plus five repertoires with anomalous nucleotide sharing, were excluded from co-occurrence clustering. Not all clones reach the TCRdb copy of this immuneACCESS table, which keeps in-frame sequences only. Checked studies attribute under half of the gap to unresolved V genes and leave the rest unexplained. V and J calls and clone size follow that table, whereas D and trimming were derived from the DNA. The sample table contains 200,000 to 250,000 clones; only one count was recorded for about 84% of them. About 1.2% of the sample belongs to the ten largest clones.

The research as a whole found: A further reported finding was that TCR beta sequences accurately predicted the HLA-A and HLA-B alleles for most subjects in the first cohort. An earlier analysis of 450 to 750 of the donors showed that most TCR beta V segments appeared in productive rearrangements either about 87% or about 30% of the time, which broadly matched IMGT annotations. In a later genetic analysis, fewer N-insertions in productive TCRs were reported among donors in an Asian-associated ancestry cluster than the approximately 710-donor mean. When HLA alleles, especially DR and DQ, strongly co-occurred, attributing TCR associations to individual alleles was difficult. Several of the top co-occurrence clusters appeared to be linked to parvovirus B19, influenza, CMV and Epstein-Barr virus, according to a later analysis. Only TCR beta chains were sequenced in this cohort, and the absence of alpha or paired-chain data limited detectable features. A later genetic analysis associated a missense DCLRE1C variant with V-gene and J-gene trimming of TCR beta chains, and an independent cohort replicated the association. At a false discovery rate of 0.05, a later analysis linked around 15,000 TCR beta sequences to specific HLA alleles. In vitro tests confirmed that a few of the cytomegalovirus-associated TCR beta chains recognize cytomegalovirus antigens. The classifier was reported to diagnose cytomegalovirus status with high specificity and sensitivity in both the original cohort and the validation cohort. In a later analysis, HLA-associated TCR beta chains were found to be more clonally expanded and to have lower generation probabilities than equally common non-associated chains. CMV serostatus was the only immune exposure information available for the cohort. Linkage disequilibrium might explain the correlated functional status among segregating V segments, but an unknown experimental factor could not be excluded. The study listed approximately 150 TCR beta chains as associated with cytomegalovirus. According to the authors, the approach could potentially be generalized to other disease states and immunological phenotypes. While some public TCRs were present in many individuals, most TCR sequences turned up only very rarely across donors. A group of highly shared sequence variants was considered likely to be a technical artifact of the sequencing pipeline. Because HLA typing was unavailable for some donors at each locus, only the typed subset was used in association tests. Because counts were too low, some 17 rarely observed V segments, including chromosome 9 orphons, were excluded from the earlier analysis of some 590 of the donors. According to a later analysis, TCR association rates differed among HLA loci, with DRB1 alleles showing the most associated TCRs and HLA-C alleles showing the fewest. A later analysis found that most CMV-associated TCR beta chains appeared HLA-restricted, with HLA associations seemingly driven largely by CMV exposure. Some IMGT-functional V segments, including TRBV6-2 and TRBV6-3, could not be told apart with the 87-base-pair reads, so those segments were excluded. Sequencing depth was assumed to be roughly uniform across donors in the presence/absence analyses, though that assumption may not hold.

Trimming removed 6 bases from V and 5 bases from J, leaving 13 bases between the germline ends. CDR1 and CDR2 were assigned from the germline V gene as KGHSH and LQKENI. Inclusive of the bounding cysteine and phenylalanine, the CDR3 is 13 residues long. CDR3 DNA only is kept here, 39 bases in frame from base 1. The cohort comprised fewer than 700 healthy bone marrow donors. At the time of sampling, all cohort members were nominally healthy, though unrecorded immune exposures were likely present. CMV serostatus was positive for around 310 and negative for about 50% of the roughly 670 cohort members, and was not recorded for this donor. A peripheral blood sample was collected from each donor, and TCR beta sequencing was performed on peripheral blood mononuclear cells. The Qiagen DNeasy Blood Extraction Kit was used to extract genomic DNA from the blood cell samples. A word on this clone: Its antigen is still unknown. No qualities accompany the bases; no much larger clone lies one base away.

The receptor chain draws on TRBV18 and TRBJ2-5; matching of 6 bases hints at TRBD2 as the D gene. The origin of this receptor is a human donor in good health. What was sequenced was PBMCs. The CDR3 corresponds to CASSPGAGETQYF. The nucleotides are TGTGCCAGCTCTCCTGGCGCGGGGGAGACCCAGTACTTC.